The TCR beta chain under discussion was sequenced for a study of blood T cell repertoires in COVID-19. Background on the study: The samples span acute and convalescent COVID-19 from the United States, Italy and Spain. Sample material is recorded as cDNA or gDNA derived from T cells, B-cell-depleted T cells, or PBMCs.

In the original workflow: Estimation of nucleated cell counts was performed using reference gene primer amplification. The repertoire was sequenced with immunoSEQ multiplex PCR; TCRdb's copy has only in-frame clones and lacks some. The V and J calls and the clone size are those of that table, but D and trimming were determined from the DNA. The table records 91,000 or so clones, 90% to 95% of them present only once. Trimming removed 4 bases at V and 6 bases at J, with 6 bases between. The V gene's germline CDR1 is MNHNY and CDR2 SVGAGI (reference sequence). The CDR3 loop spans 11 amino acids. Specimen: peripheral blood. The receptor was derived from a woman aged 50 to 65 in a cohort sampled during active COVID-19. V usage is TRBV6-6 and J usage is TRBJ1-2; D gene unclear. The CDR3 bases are TGTGCCAGCAGTTCGGGTAATGGCTACACCTTC. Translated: CASSSGNGYTF.